The next 25 T cell receptor beta chains were all read from a single sample in a study of CD8 T cells in ankylosing spondylitis. Study-level points and caveats: Within ankylosing spondylitis blood, a TCR beta motif made up of seven to nine highly homologous variants appeared to be characteristic.

One entry per CDR3 protein, called by TCRdb with MiXCR from the 5' RACE reads. The sample yields 350,000 or so distinct CDR3 sequences, less than 10% seen once. Which antigens these TCRs recognize remains unknown. The sequenced material came from blood, either unsorted or a sorted T cell fraction (not recorded which). The receptors come from a male donor with ankylosing spondylitis.

V and J are TRBV20-1 and TRBJ2-2, with D unresolved. Germline assignment: CDR1 DFQATT and CDR2 SNEGSKA (reference sequence). Trimming pared 5 bases from V and 6 bases from J, leaving 10 bases between. This CDR3 has 12 amino acids. CDR3 coding DNA: TGCAGTGCTTGGCCCTACGCCGGGGAGCTGTTTTTT. Encoded protein: CSAWPYAGELFF.

The chain has TRBV18 and TRBJ2-7; D could derive from TRBD1 or TRBD2 (5 bases each). V shed 2 bases and J shed 7 bases, with 21 bases lying between them. Germline-derived CDR1 and CDR2 are KGHSH and LQKENI. CDR3 length: 16 amino acids. The CDR3 region is CASSPVGAPDSFEQYF. The CDR3 DNA sequence: TGTGCCAGCTCACCAGTCGGGGCCCCGGATTCTTTTGAGCAGTACTTC.

This clonotype occurred many times. CDR3 sequence: CAISSSGSSYEQYF. CDR3 DNA: TGTGCCATCAGCTCTAGCGGGAGCTCCTACGAGCAGTACTTC. This sequence joins TRBV10-3 and TRBJ2-7; 10 bases align to TRBD2. This CDR3 is built from 14 residues. V was clipped by 6 bases and J by 0 bases; unmatched bases: 2. Germline lookup yields CDR1 ENHRY and CDR2 SYGVKD.

The gene calls are TRBV27 and TRBJ2-1; 7 bases agree with TRBD1. This CDR3 has 15 residues. The V gene's germline CDR1 is MNHEY and CDR2 SMNVEV (reference sequence). V gave up 0 bases and J gave up 4 bases; unmatched junction bases: 3. The CDR3 reads CASSLSGTVYNEQFF. CDR3 nucleotide sequence: TGTGCCAGCAGTTTATCCGGGACAGTTTACAATGAGCAGTTCTTC.

The chain is built from TRBV20-1 and TRBJ2-3, with 7 nucleotides matching TRBD1. This CDR3 has 15 amino acids. V shed 6 bases and J 4 bases; nucleotides not matched to a gene: 13. Germline-derived CDR1 and CDR2 are DFQATT and SNEGSKA (reference sequence). In nucleotides, the CDR3 is TGCAGTGCCGGAACAGGGGTTGGGGCCCCAGATACGCAGTATTTT. Encoded protein: CSAGTGVGAPDTQYF.

The gene calls are TRBV9 and TRBJ1-4; 9 positions match TRBD1. There are 14 residues in the CDR3. The germline V gene encodes CDR1 SGDLS and CDR2 YYNGEE. V lost 1 base and J lost 7; bases outside the gene matches: 2. CDR3 residues: CASSVTDRGEKLFF. The CDR3 region has the DNA TGTGCCAGCAGCGTAACGGACAGGGGTGAAAAACTGTTTTTT.

This chain links TRBV29-1 with TRBJ1-2; D remains unclear. Germline V CDR1 and CDR2: SQVTM, ANQGSEA. V shed 4 bases and J shed 0 bases, with 9 bases lying between them. CDR3 length equals 13 residues. CDR3 protein: CSVGLTANYGYTF. CDR3 DNA sequence: TGCAGCGTTGGTCTAACAGCTAACTATGGCTACACCTTC. The full variable domain, in which reference TRBV29-1 and TRBJ1-2 provide the parts outside the CDR3, is SAVISQKPSRDICQRGTSLTIQCQVDSQVTMMFWYRQQPGQSLTLIATANQGSEATYESGFVIDKFPISRPNLTFSTLTVSNMSPEDSSIYLCSVGLTANYGYTFGSGTRLTVV.

This chain joins TRBV15 and TRBJ2-5; no clear D gene. The CDR3 length is 13 residues. The germline V gene encodes CDR1 LNHNV and CDR2 YYDKDF (reference sequence). Trimming removed 5 bases from V and 7 bases from J, with 14 bases in between. This chain's CDR3 is CATSLTRVATQYF. In DNA, the CDR3 is TGTGCCACCAGCTTAACTCGGGTCGCGACCCAGTACTTC.

This clonotype was observed at least ten times. The rearrangement uses TRBV29-1 and TRBJ2-7, with no clear D. CDR3 size: 12 residues. Trimming pared 7 bases from V and 2 bases from J, leaving 12 bases between. Germline loops: CDR1 SQVTM, CDR2 ANQGSEA. For the CDR3, the DNA is TGCAGCGGTGAGACCGACACCTACGAGCAGTACTTC. Encoded protein: CSGETDTYEQYF.

V usage is TRBV3-1 and J usage is TRBJ2-1, with 9 bases aligning to TRBD2. The CDR3 totals 17 residues. Losses at the gene ends were 5 bases for V and 0 bases for J; bases not matched to a gene: 8. In germline, CDR1 is LGHDT, CDR2 YNNKEL (reference sequence). The CDR3 loop reads CASSKTGGRASYNEQFF. CDR3 in DNA: TGTGCCAGCAGCAAGACGGGCGGGAGGGCCTCCTACAATGAGCAGTTCTTC.

This clonotype occurred a few times. This chain uses TRBV2 with TRBJ2-5, with unresolved D. Germline V gene sequence: CDR1 SNHLY, CDR2 FYNNEI. CDR3 size: 14 residues. V was cut by 4 bases and J by 2 bases, with 11 bases left in between. The CDR3 DNA is TGTGCCAGCAGTGGTGGGCTGATGCAAGAGACCCAGTACTTC. Translated, it gives CASSGGLMQETQYF. Full variable domain (rest looked up from reference TRBV2 and TRBJ2-5): EPEVTQTPSHQVTQMGQEVILRCVPISNHLYFYWYRQILGQKVEFLVSFYNNEISEKSEIFDDQFSVERPDGSNFTLKIRSTKLEDSAMYFCASSGGLMQETQYFGPGTRLLVL.

A few counts support this clonotype. The chain couples TRBV5-1 to TRBJ2-7; D might be TRBD1 or TRBD2, each matching 5 bases. Trimming left V 4 bases short and J 2 bases short, with 16 bases between. The CDR3 covers 15 residues. The V gene's germline CDR1 is SGHRS and CDR2 YFSETQ. CDR3 DNA: TGCGCCAGCAGCCTATGGGGACGGAATGCCTACGAGCAGTACTTC. It translates to CASSLWGRNAYEQYF.

The chain employs TRBV20-1 and TRBJ2-7, with 7 positions matching TRBD2. This CDR3 region has 15 residues. CDR1 and CDR2 (germline): DFQATT, SNEGSKA (reference sequence). Trimming at V came to 4 bases and at J to 1 base, leaving 10 bases not matched to a gene. CDR3 nucleotides: TGCAGTGCTATTTCTTCGCGGGAGCCATCCTACGAGCAGTACTTC. Translated: CSAISSREPSYEQYF.

The gene calls are TRBV3-1 and TRBJ1-2; D remains ambiguous. The CDR3 covers 14 residues. With 2 bases removed from V and 3 bases from J, the gap between germline ends came to 10 bases. Germline V gene sequence: CDR1 LGHDT, CDR2 YNNKEL (reference sequence). The CDR3 DNA reads TGTGCCAGCAGCCAAAGGGTGGAGTACTATGGCTACACCTTC. It specifies CASSQRVEYYGYTF.

This clonotype was observed at least ten times. This chain joins TRBV2 and TRBJ2-1; TRBD2 agrees at 10 bases. V was clipped by 6 bases and J by 6 bases; unmatched bases: 17. Germline CDR1 and CDR2: SNHLY and FYNNEI. The CDR3 length is 18 residues. The CDR3 bases are TGTGCCAGCAGGGGCCGGTGGAGCGGGAGGGCCGAAGGCAATGAGCAGTTCTTC. Translation: CASRGRWSGRAEGNEQFF.

The chain combines TRBV20-1 with TRBJ2-7; a weak D match, TRBD2 (5 bases). The germline CDR1 and CDR2 sequences are DFQATT and SNEGSKA (reference sequence). V was cut by 3 bases and J by 2 bases, with 11 bases left in between. This CDR3 spans 13 amino acids. The CDR3 sequence is CSASPAATYEQYF. CDR3 bases: TGCAGTGCTAGTCCAGCGGCCACCTACGAGCAGTACTTC.

The chain is built from TRBV12-3 or TRBV12-4 and TRBJ1-4; D may be TRBD1 (5 bases). This CDR3 contains 15 residues. Trimming removed 2 bases at V and 7 bases at J, with 14 bases between. In DNA form, the CDR3 reads TGTGCCAGCAGTTTATGGCAGGGCAATGTTGAAAAACTGTTTTTT. The encoded protein is CASSLWQGNVEKLFF.

In its sample, this clonotype was seen a few times. The rearrangement joins TRBV27 to TRBJ1-5; D gene ambiguous. The CDR3 covers 11 residues. Trimming took 9 bases from V and 2 from J, leaving 5 bases between them. CDR1 and CDR2 (germline): MNHEY, SMNVEV (reference sequence). The CDR3 reads CARRGNQPQHF. CDR3 bases: TGTGCCAGACGGGGCAATCAGCCCCAGCATTTT.

This clonotype appeared a few times. This chain links TRBV6-2 or TRBV6-3 with TRBJ2-1; tentatively, D is TRBD1 or TRBD2 (5 bases each). The V gene's germline CDR1 is MNHEY and CDR2 SVGEGT. The CDR3 runs 16 residues. V shed 6 bases and J shed 0 bases, with 15 bases lying between them. CDR3 coding DNA: TGTGCCAGCAGGTTCCGGGGCCTGAGCTCCTACAATGAGCAGTTCTTC. Translated, it gives CASRFRGLSSYNEQFF.

V and J are TRBV27 and TRBJ2-7; 7 bases map to TRBD1. V lost 5 bases to trimming and J lost 2 bases; unmatched junction nucleotides: 3. CDR1 is MNHEY and CDR2 is SMNVEV in the germline V gene (reference sequence). The CDR3 has 13 residues. CDR3 loop: CASSVDRTYEQYF. The DNA of the CDR3 is TGTGCCAGCAGTGTGGACAGGACCTACGAGCAGTACTTC.

The V and J genes are TRBV20-1 and TRBJ2-1; a possible D gene is TRBD2 (5 bases). The CDR3 totals 14 residues. V was clipped by 0 bases and J by 7 bases, with 13 bases between them. From germline, CDR1 is DFQATT and CDR2 SNEGSKA (reference sequence). The CDR3 protein is CSARDSARRNEQFF. The CDR3 DNA reads as TGCAGTGCTAGAGATAGCGCGCGACGGAATGAGCAGTTCTTC.

V gene TRBV28 combines with J gene TRBJ2-1; D might be TRBD1 (5 bases). The germline V gene encodes CDR1 MDHEN and CDR2 SYDVKM. The CDR3 runs 14 residues. V dropped 7 bases and J dropped 5 bases, with 15 bases sitting between them. As DNA, the CDR3 is TGTGCCAGCAAAGAAATGGGGCGACACAATGAGCAGTTCTTC. This sequence encodes CASKEMGRHNEQFF.

The chain's CDR3 is CASSYMANNEQFF. The DNA of the CDR3 is TGTGCCAGCAGTTACATGGCCAACAATGAGCAGTTCTTC. This chain uses TRBV6-6 with TRBJ2-1; no clear D. Looked up from germline, CDR1 is MNHNY and CDR2 is SVGAGI (reference sequence). CDR3 length: 13 residues. The V end was cut by 2 bases, the J end by 5 bases, with 7 bases between.

This clonotype was seen a few times. This chain uses TRBV4-1 with TRBJ1-5; D is ambiguous. The CDR3 has 16 residues. Trimming left V 3 bases short and J 2 bases short, with 14 bases between. The germline gives CDR1 MGHRA, CDR2 YSYEKL. The chain's CDR3 is CASSHLSGEGNQPQHF. CDR3 DNA: TGCGCCAGCAGCCACCTGTCCGGGGAAGGCAATCAGCCCCAGCATTTT.

This clonotype was seen a few times. The chain carries TRBV5-1 and TRBJ2-3; 7 bases align to TRBD2. Germline CDR1 SGHRS, CDR2 YFSETQ. This CDR3 has 17 residues. The J segment lost 4 bases and the V segment lost 6 bases, leaving 17 bases of the junction unmatched. The CDR3 bases are TGCGCCAGCACCCCCTCTAGAGCGGGACCCCTCGCAGATACGCAGTATTTT. Translated, it gives CASTPSRAGPLADTQYF.